These 27 T cell receptor beta chains came from one sample sequenced in a study of Graves' ophthalmopathy and Graves' hyperthyroidism. The authors amplified TCR beta CDR3 regions from RNA transcripts. In the first round, RT-PCR was carried out with HTBI primers, and a multiplex PCR formed the second round. TCRdb reprocessed the multiplex PCR reads via MiXCR and lists one record per CDR3 protein. Of about 1.2 million distinct CDR3 sequences in the sample, less than 45% were seen once. Sequenced sample: peripheral blood or thyroid tissue (not recorded which). The receptors originated from an adult man with Graves' hyperthyroidism.

The rearrangement joins TRBV6-2 or TRBV6-3 to TRBJ1-1, with TRBD1 as a possible D gene (5 bases). CDR1 is MNHEY and CDR2 is SVGEGT in the germline V gene. Trimming left V 7 bases short and J 10 bases short, with 19 bases between. The CDR3 spans 13 residues. The CDR3 spells CASNTQPGIRAFF. The CDR3 DNA sequence: TGTGCCAGCAACACCCAGCCAGGGATACGAGCTTTCTTT.

This chain joins TRBV20-1 and TRBJ2-7; possible D gene TRBD1, 6 bases. This CDR3 comprises 14 residues. Germline lookup yields CDR1 DFQATT and CDR2 SNEGSKA (reference sequence). V dropped 5 bases and J dropped 0 bases, with 14 bases sitting between them. The CDR3 DNA reads as TGCAGTGCTGACGGGACATTTGCCTCCTACGAGCAGTACTTC. Its protein is CSADGTFASYEQYF.

V gene TRBV25-1 combines with J gene TRBJ2-4; a weak D match, TRBD2 (6 bases). Trimming removed 6 bases at V and 5 bases at J, with 17 bases between. The CDR3 is 15 amino acids. Germline V gene lookup returns CDR1 MGHDK and CDR2 SYGVNS. In nucleotides, the CDR3 is TGTGCCAGCAGCTTAGTAGGAGGGGCGGAAAACATTCAGTACTTC. Residues: CASSLVGGAENIQYF.

This clonotype was detected many times. The genes are TRBV20-1 and TRBJ2-5, with 8 bases that match TRBD2. The CDR3 is made up of 13 amino acids. V trimming: 6 bases; J trimming: 4 bases; junction bases outside the gene matches: 7. Germline V gene data show CDR1 as DFQATT and CDR2 as SNEGSKA (reference sequence). DNA for the CDR3: TGCAGTGCCGCGGGGGGAGCCGCAGAGACCCAGTACTTC. Residues: CSAAGGAAETQYF.

V is TRBV10-3 and J is TRBJ1-2, with D unresolved. V lost 10 bases and J 7 bases, leaving 19 bases between the germline ends. Germline V lookup: CDR1 ENHRY, CDR2 SYGVKD. The CDR3 contains 13 residues. CDR3 protein: CASNTNRGGGYTF. As DNA, the CDR3 is TGTGCCAGCAACACAAACCGGGGTGGTGGCTACACCTTC.

This clonotype appeared a few times. The chain uses TRBV7-8 and TRBJ1-2, with D uncertain. This CDR3 is built from 13 residues. In germline, CDR1 is SGHVS, CDR2 FQNEAQ. Trimming removed 3 bases from V and 4 bases from J, with 9 bases in between. In DNA, the CDR3 is TGTGCCAGCAGCTTTGCCAGAGCCTATGGCTACACCTTC. This encodes CASSFARAYGYTF.

This chain uses TRBV7-2 with TRBJ1-2, with D possibly matching TRBD1 (5 bases). From germline, CDR1 is SGHTA and CDR2 FQGNSA. This CDR3 region has 13 residues. With 6 bases removed from V and 4 bases from J, the gap between germline ends came to 12 bases. The CDR3 region is CASRSGTAYGYTF. The CDR3 DNA reads as TGTGCCAGCAGGTCTGGGACGGCCTATGGCTACACCTTC.

This clonotype was seen many times. The chain is built from TRBV4-3 and TRBJ1-5, with TRBD1 identical over 7 bases. The CDR3 is made up of 16 amino acids. The V gene end was trimmed by 0 bases and the J gene end by 3 bases; junction bases not matched to a gene: 5. From germline, CDR1 is LGHNA and CDR2 YSLEER. DNA for the CDR3: TGCGCCAGCAGCCAAGATGGGGGACAGCACAATCAGCCCCAGCATTTT. Its translation is CASSQDGGQHNQPQHF.

V usage is TRBV20-1 and J usage is TRBJ2-6, with a tentative D call TRBD2 (5 bases). This CDR3 region has 18 residues. The V end was cut by 2 bases, the J end by 0 bases, with 17 bases between. Germline V gives CDR1 DFQATT, CDR2 SNEGSKA (reference sequence). Here the CDR3 reads CSARTTGVPLSGANVLTF. In DNA form, the CDR3 reads TGCAGTGCTAGAACAACCGGGGTGCCCCTCTCTGGGGCCAACGTCCTGACTTTC.

This clonotype was recorded at least ten times. V is TRBV7-8 and J is TRBJ2-7, with 11 bases identical to TRBD2. V shed 5 bases, J shed 1 base, and the junction held 4 bases outside the gene matches. The V gene's germline CDR1 is SGHVS and CDR2 FQNEAQ. CDR3 length: 15 amino acids. The CDR3 sequence is CASSTGLAVSYEQYF. As DNA, the CDR3 is TGTGCCAGCAGCACGGGACTAGCGGTATCCTACGAGCAGTACTTC. The full variable domain, rest sourced from reference TRBV7-8 and TRBJ2-7, is GAGVSQSPRYKVAKRGQDVALRCDPISGHVSLFWYQQALGQGPEFLTYFQNEAQLDKSGLPSDRFFAERPEGSVSTLKIQRTQQEDSAVYLCASSTGLAVSYEQYFGPGTRLTVT.

This clonotype was counted only a few times. The chain links TRBV5-1 to TRBJ2-3; D remains unclear. The CDR3 spans 15 residues. Looked up from germline, CDR1 is SGHRS and CDR2 is YFSETQ. The germline V and J ends were trimmed by 2 bases and 0 bases, with 10 bases remaining between them. Here the CDR3 DNA reads TGCGCCAGCAGCTTTGGGTTGACTAGCACAGATACGCAGTATTTT. Its translation: CASSFGLTSTDTQYF.

As concerns this clonotype: Its ends do not fully match the called genes, so a read error is possible. This sequence joins TRBV19 and TRBJ1-5; 7 bases match TRBD1. The CDR3 extends over 13 amino acids. CDR1 LNHDA and CDR2 SQIVND come from the germline V gene (reference sequence). CDR3 sequence reads: CASTTRGDQSQHF. Written as DNA, the CDR3 is TGCGCCAGTACTACCAGGGGGGATCAGTCCCAGCATTTT.

This chain uses TRBV5-1 with TRBJ1-3; D perhaps matches TRBD1 (5 bases). Trimming shortened V by 4 bases and J by 2 bases, and 16 bases separated the two germline ends. This CDR3 is 16 amino acids long. Germline lookup yields CDR1 SGHRS and CDR2 YFSETQ. This CDR3 is CASSRGTVNTGNTIYF. DNA for the CDR3: TGCGCCAGCAGCAGAGGGACGGTGAACACTGGAAACACCATATATTTT.

This clonotype was seen repeatedly, ten times or more. The V gene is TRBV11-2, the J gene TRBJ2-7; D might be TRBD2 (5 bases). The V gene's germline CDR1 is SGHAT and CDR2 FQNNGV. The V and J ends lost 5 bases and 3 bases respectively, with 17 bases between them. This CDR3 spans 15 amino acids. The CDR3 loop reads CASSPGEGRGYEQYF. As DNA, the CDR3 is TGTGCCAGCAGCCCCGGGGAAGGGCGAGGCTACGAGCAGTACTTC.

The CDR3: CASSSLTGSGTEAFF. The CDR3 coding sequence is TGTGCCAGCAGTTCCTTGACAGGGAGTGGCACTGAAGCTTTCTTT. The rearrangement joins TRBV12-3 or TRBV12-4 to TRBJ1-1, with TRBD1 matching 7 bases. V was clipped by 4 bases and J by 4 bases; unmatched bases: 9. The CDR3 extends over 15 amino acids.

This clonotype was counted ten times or more. V usage is TRBV6-2 or TRBV6-3 and J usage is TRBJ2-7, with D unresolved. The CDR3 extends over 13 amino acids. Germline loops: CDR1 MNHEY, CDR2 SVGEGT. V dropped 7 bases and J dropped 0 bases, with 10 bases sitting between them. The CDR3 nucleotides read TGTGCCAGCACCCGCGGCGGCTCCTACGAGCAGTACTTC. Protein: CASTRGGSYEQYF.

This clonotype has a count of ten or more. This sequence joins TRBV20-1 and TRBJ2-7; the D is unclear. In germline, CDR1 is DFQATT, CDR2 SNEGSKA (reference sequence). Trimming removed 0 bases at V and 4 bases at J, with 10 bases between. CDR3 size: 13 residues. CDR3 in DNA: TGCAGTGCTAGAGATCGCGTACGGTACGAGCAGTACTTC. Protein sequence: CSARDRVRYEQYF.

This rearrangement joins TRBV12-3 or TRBV12-4 to TRBJ1-2; 7 nucleotides match TRBD1. The V and J ends lost 3 bases and 8 bases, in that order; junction bases with no gene match: 15. The CDR3 has 16 residues. The CDR3 protein is CASSLLTGQPSRGYTF. Written as DNA, the CDR3 is TGTGCCAGCAGTTTGTTGACGGGACAGCCTTCAAGGGGCTACACCTTC.

V usage is TRBV2 and J usage is TRBJ2-2; D might be TRBD2 (6 bases). The V end lost 5 bases, the J end lost 0 bases, and 16 bases lay between the germline ends. CDR3 length: 17 residues. The germline CDR1 and CDR2 sequences are SNHLY and FYNNEI. The CDR3 DNA follows: TGTGCCAGCAGTTACGAAGAAGCGGGCACGAACACCGGGGAGCTGTTTTTT. It specifies CASSYEEAGTNTGELFF.

About this clonotype itself: A much larger clonotype is one base distant, so this may be a read error. The chain is built from TRBV10-2 and TRBJ2-2; maybe TRBD1 (6 bases). The V and J ends lost 9 bases and 5 bases respectively, with 16 bases between them. The CDR3 loop spans 14 amino acids. Germline lookup yields CDR1 WSHSY and CDR2 SAAADI. CDR3 nucleotide sequence: TGCGCCAGTCTCAGGGGATGGGGAACCGGGGAGCTGTTTTTT. Translated: CASLRGWGTGELFF.

This clonotype was found a few times. V is TRBV9 and J is TRBJ1-6; maybe TRBD1 (5 bases). Germline values: CDR1 SGDLS, CDR2 YYNGEE. V was trimmed by 0 bases and J by 14 bases, leaving 18 bases between them. The length of the CDR3 is 15 residues. DNA of the CDR3: TGTGCCAGCAGCGTAGAGTCGGGGCGACCCAAGTCCCTCCACTTT. This codes for CASSVESGRPKSLHF.

The chain employs TRBV6-5 and TRBJ1-2, with a possible D match to TRBD1 (5 bases). The ends were cut back, 5 bases at V and 3 bases at J, with 13 bases in the middle. The CDR3 consists of 14 residues. The germline gives CDR1 MNHEY, CDR2 SVGAGI. DNA for the CDR3: TGTGCCAGCAGTGGCGACGGGGGGGACTATGGCTACACCTTC. It codes for CASSGDGGDYGYTF.

As regards this clonotype: A much larger clonotype is one base distant, so this may be a read error. The V call is TRBV2, the J call TRBJ1-2; no reliable D call. Between the trimmed V and J ends, which lost 4 bases and 1 base, there was a span of 10 bases. Germline CDR1 reads SNHLY; CDR2 reads FYNNEI. The CDR3 extends over 14 amino acids. The CDR3 DNA reads TGTGCCAGCAGTGGGCGCCAGATTAACTATGGCTACACCTTC. As protein: CASSGRQINYGYTF. The full variable domain, rest sourced from reference TRBV2 and TRBJ1-2, is EPEVTQTPSHQVTQMGQEVILRCVPISNHLYFYWYRQILGQKVEFLVSFYNNEISEKSEIFDDQFSVERPDGSNFTLKIRSTKLEDSAMYFCASSGRQINYGYTFGSGTRLTVV.

A remark on this clonotype: Mismatch with germline at one junction end may stem from a read error. This chain joins TRBV10-3 and TRBJ1-6; D call uncertain. Per germline, CDR1 ENHRY and CDR2 SYGVKD. This CDR3 contains 13 residues. CDR3 nucleotide sequence: TGTGCCAGCAGTGAGGACGCGGGGTCACCCCTCCACTTT. It is translated as CASSEDAGSPLHF.

This clonotype was detected only a few times. The rearrangement uses TRBV11-2 and TRBJ2-5, with 10 bases fitting TRBD2. The CDR3 is 17 residues long. Unmatched junction bases numbered 13, after V lost 4 bases and J lost 5 bases. CDR1 and CDR2 from the germline V gene are SGHAT and FQNNGV. Here the CDR3 reads CASSSLPSSGSGETQYF. The CDR3, as DNA: TGTGCCAGCAGCTCCCTCCCCTCTAGCGGGAGCGGGGAGACCCAGTACTTC.

The V call is TRBV5-8, the J call TRBJ1-6; no reliable D call. CDR3 size: 15 residues. Germline V gives CDR1 SGHTS, CDR2 YDEGEE. Trimming left V 2 bases short and J 4 bases short, with 10 bases between. The DNA of the CDR3 is TGTGCCAGCAGCTTCGATGTGGGATATAATTCACCCCTCCACTTT. This gives the protein CASSFDVGYNSPLHF.

There are many counts of this clonotype. This rearrangement joins TRBV2 to TRBJ1-5, with D maybe TRBD1 (5 bases). Germline V CDR1 and CDR2: SNHLY, FYNNEI. The V end lost 6 bases, the J end lost 5 bases, and 20 bases lay between the germline ends. The CDR3 length is 16 residues. The CDR3 sequence: CASRYAGAVRDQPQHF. As DNA, the CDR3 is TGTGCCAGCAGATACGCCGGGGCCGTTAGAGATCAGCCCCAGCATTTT.